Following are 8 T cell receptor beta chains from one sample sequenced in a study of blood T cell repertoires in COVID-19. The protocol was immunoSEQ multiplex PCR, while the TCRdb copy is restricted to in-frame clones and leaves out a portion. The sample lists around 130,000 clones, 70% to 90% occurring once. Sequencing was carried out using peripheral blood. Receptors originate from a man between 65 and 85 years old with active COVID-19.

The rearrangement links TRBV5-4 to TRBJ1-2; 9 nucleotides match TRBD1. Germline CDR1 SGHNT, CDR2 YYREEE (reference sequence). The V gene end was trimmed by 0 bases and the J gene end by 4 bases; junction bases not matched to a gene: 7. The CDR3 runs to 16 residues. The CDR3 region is CASSLAGTGSGYGYTF. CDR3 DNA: TGTGCCAGCAGCTTGGCCGGGACAGGGAGTGGCTATGGCTACACCTTC. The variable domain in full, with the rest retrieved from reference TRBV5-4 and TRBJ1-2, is ETGVTQSPTHLIKTRGQQVTLRCSSQSGHNTVSWYQQALGQGPQFIFQYYREEENGRGNFPPRFSGLQFPNYSSELNVNALELDDSALYLCASSLAGTGSGYGYTFGSGTRLTVV.

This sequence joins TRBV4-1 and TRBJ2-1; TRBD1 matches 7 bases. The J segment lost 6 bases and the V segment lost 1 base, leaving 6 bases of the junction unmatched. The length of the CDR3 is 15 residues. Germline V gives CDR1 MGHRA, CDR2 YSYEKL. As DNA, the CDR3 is TGCGCCAGCAGCCAAGTGGTGACAGGGACCAATGAGCAGTTCTTC. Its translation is CASSQVVTGTNEQFF.

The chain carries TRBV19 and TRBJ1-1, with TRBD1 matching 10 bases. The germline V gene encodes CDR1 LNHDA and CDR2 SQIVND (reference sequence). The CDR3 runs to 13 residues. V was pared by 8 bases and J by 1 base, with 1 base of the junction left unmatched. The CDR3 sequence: CASWDRGNTEAFF. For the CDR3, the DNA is TGTGCCAGTTGGGACAGGGGGAACACTGAAGCTTTCTTT. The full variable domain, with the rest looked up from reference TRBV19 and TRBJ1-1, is DGGITQSPKYLFRKEGQNVTLSCEQNLNHDAMYWYRQDPGQGLRLIYYSQIVNDFQKGDIAEGYSVSREKKESFPLTVTSAQKNPTAFYLCASWDRGNTEAFFGQGTRLTVV.

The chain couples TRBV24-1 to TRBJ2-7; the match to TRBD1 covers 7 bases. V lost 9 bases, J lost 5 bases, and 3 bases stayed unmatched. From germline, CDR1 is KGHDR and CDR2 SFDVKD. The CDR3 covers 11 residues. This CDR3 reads CATRQGHEQYF. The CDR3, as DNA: TGTGCCACCCGACAGGGCCACGAGCAGTACTTC.

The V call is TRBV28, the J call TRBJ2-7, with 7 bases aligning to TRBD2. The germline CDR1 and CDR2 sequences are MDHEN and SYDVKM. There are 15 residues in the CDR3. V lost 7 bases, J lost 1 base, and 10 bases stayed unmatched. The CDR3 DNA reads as TGTGCCAGCATTACCTCGGGACTACCTTCCTACGAGCAGTACTTC. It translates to CASITSGLPSYEQYF. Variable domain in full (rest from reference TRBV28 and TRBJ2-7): DVKVTQSSRYLVKRTGEKVFLECVQDMDHENMFWYRQDPGLGLRLIYFSYDVKMKEKGDIPEGYSVSREKKERFSLILESASTNQTSMYLCASITSGLPSYEQYFGPGTRLTVT.

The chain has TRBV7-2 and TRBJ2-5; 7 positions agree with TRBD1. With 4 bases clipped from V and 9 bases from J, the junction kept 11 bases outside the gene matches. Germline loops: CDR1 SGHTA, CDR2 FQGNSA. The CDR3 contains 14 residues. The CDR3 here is CASSSQTGQEPQYF. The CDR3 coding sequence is TGTGCCAGCAGCTCCCAGACAGGGCAGGAGCCCCAGTACTTC.

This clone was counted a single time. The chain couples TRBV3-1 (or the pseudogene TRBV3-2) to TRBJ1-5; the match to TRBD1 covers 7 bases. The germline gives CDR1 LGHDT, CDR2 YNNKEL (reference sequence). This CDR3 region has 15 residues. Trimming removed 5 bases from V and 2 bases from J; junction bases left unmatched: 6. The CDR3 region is CASSATGYGNQPQHF. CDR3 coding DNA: TGTGCCAGCAGCGCGACAGGGTATGGCAATCAGCCCCAGCATTTT.

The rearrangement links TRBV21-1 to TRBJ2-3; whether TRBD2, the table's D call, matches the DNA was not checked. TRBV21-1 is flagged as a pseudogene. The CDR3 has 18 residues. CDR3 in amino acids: CASSKSLRTSGRTDTQYF. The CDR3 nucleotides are TGTGCCAGCAGCAAGTCCCTTCGGACTAGCGGGAGGACGGATACGCAGTATTTT.